The clone carrying this T cell receptor beta chain was seen at least ten times. The sample comes from a study of human T cells and chemical hapten exposure. Germline CDR1 and CDR2: MNHEY and SMNVEV (reference sequence). The CDR3 contains 15 residues. The V gene lost 4 bases and the J gene lost 7 bases, with 14 bases spanning the gap. Unique molecular identifiers were attached to individual cDNA molecules within the library. In the authors' workflow: TCR counts had a median of 95,638 per sample and spanned about 23,224 to 750,000. MiXCR, run by TCRdb on the RACE reads, gives a single entry per CDR3 protein. For this entry, the V and J calls and clone size follow TCRdb and not the study's own pipeline. The sample shows about 50,000 distinct CDR3 sequences, about 3.9% of them seen only once. Time point in this sample: healthy volunteer bleed at 2 weeks. Unfractionated whole blood served as the source for total RNA extraction.

The sample was whole blood. The sequence came from a female donor in good health. Some clones in this sample may be carry-over from other donors' samples. The V gene is TRBV27, the J gene TRBJ1-6; D perhaps matches TRBD1 (6 bases). The DNA for the CDR3 is TGTGCCAGCAGTTACAGGGACATCTTAAATTCACCCCTCCACTTT. This translates into CASSYRDILNSPLHF.